This T cell receptor beta chain was captured in a study of brain T cells in children with intractable seizures. Sequencing was limited to surgery cases with top T cell transcript signatures in brain tissue. The data were produced by immunoSEQ multiplex PCR, yet TCRdb's version contains in-frame clones alone and is incomplete. Of under 150,000 clones listed, 85% to 95% are singletons. The clonotype comes from a boy younger than two with hemimegalencephaly and intractable seizures. This sample comprised peripheral blood, obtained at surgery.

CDR3 sequence (DNA): TGTGCCAGCTCTCCCGGGGGGGATAATTCACCCCTCCACTTT. This translates into CASSPGGDNSPLHF. This chain links TRBV18 with TRBJ1-6, with D possibly matching TRBD1 (5 bases). CDR3 length: 14 residues. Germline-derived CDR1 and CDR2 are KGHSH and LQKENI. Trimming left V 6 bases short and J 5 bases short, with 11 bases between. The full variable domain, its missing parts supplied by reference TRBV18 and TRBJ1-6, is NAGVMQNPRHLVRRRGQEARLRCSPMKGHSHVYWYRQLPEEGLKFMVYLQKENIIDESGMPKERFSAEFPKEGPSILRIQQVVRGDSAAYFCASSPGGDNSPLHFGNGTRLTVT.